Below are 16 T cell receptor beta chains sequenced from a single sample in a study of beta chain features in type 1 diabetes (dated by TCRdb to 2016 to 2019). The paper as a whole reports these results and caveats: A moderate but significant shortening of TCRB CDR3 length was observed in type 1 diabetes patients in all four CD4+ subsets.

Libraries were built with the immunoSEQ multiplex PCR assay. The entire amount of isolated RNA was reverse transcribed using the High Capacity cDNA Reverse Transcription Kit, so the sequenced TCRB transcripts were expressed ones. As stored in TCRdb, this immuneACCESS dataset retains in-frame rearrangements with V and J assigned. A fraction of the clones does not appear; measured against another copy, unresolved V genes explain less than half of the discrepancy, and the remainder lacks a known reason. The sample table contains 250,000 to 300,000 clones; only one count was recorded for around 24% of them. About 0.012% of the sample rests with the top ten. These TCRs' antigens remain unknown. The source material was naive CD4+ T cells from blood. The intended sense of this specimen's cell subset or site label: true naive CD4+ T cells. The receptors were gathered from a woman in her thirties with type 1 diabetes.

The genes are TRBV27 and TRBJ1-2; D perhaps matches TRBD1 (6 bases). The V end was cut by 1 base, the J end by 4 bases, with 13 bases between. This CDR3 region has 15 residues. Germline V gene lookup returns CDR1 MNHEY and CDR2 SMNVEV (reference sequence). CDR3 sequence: CASSLWGGASYGYTF. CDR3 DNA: TGTGCCAGCAGTTTATGGGGGGGCGCGAGCTATGGCTACACCTTC.

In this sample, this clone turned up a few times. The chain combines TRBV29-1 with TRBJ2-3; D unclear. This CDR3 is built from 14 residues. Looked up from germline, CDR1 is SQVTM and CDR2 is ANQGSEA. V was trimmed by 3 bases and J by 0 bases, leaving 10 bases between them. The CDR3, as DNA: TGCAGCGTTGAGGGCAGCCCTAGCACAGATACGCAGTATTTT. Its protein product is CSVEGSPSTDTQYF.

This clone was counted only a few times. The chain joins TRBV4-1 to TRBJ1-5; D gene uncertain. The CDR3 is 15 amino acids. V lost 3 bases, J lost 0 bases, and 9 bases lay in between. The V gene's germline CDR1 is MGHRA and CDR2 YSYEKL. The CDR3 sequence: CASSHTVNSNQPQHF. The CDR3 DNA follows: TGCGCCAGCAGCCATACGGTGAATAGCAATCAGCCCCAGCATTTT.

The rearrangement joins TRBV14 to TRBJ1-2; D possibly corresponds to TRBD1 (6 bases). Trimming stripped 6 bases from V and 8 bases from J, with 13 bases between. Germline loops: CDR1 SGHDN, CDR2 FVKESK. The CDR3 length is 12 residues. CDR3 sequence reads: CASRKGGRGYTF. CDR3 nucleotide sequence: TGTGCCAGCAGGAAAGGGGGACGGGGCTACACCTTC.

This CDR3 reads CATGRANEKLFF. The CDR3 DNA reads as TGTGCCACAGGAAGAGCTAATGAAAAACTGTTTTTT. The chain combines TRBV18 with TRBJ1-4; D unclear. Germline lookup yields CDR1 KGHSH and CDR2 LQKENI. V shed 10 bases and J shed 3 bases, with 9 bases lying between them. This CDR3 has 12 residues.

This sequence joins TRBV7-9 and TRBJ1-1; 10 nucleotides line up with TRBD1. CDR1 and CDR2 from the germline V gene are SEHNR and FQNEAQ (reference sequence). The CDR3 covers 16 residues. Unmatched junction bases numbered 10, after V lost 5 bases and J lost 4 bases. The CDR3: CASSPERDRGVTEAFF. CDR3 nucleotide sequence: TGTGCCAGCAGCCCGGAACGGGACAGGGGTGTCACTGAAGCTTTCTTT.

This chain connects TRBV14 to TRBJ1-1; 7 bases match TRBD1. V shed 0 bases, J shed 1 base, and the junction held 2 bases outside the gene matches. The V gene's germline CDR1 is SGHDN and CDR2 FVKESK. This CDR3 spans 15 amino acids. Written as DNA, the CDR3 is TGTGCCAGCAGCCAAGATTGGACAGGGAACACTGAAGCTTTCTTT. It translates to CASSQDWTGNTEAFF.

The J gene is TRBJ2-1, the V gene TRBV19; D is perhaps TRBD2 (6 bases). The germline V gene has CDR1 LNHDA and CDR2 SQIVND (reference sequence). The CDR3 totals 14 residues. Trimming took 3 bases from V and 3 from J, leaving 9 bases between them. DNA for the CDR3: TGTGCCAGTAGTATGGGGGGAAACTACAATGAGCAGTTCTTC. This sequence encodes CASSMGGNYNEQFF.

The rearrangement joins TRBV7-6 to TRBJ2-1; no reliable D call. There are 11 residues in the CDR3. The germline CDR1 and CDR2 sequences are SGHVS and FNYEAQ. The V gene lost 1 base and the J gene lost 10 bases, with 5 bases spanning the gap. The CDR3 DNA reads TGTGCCAGCAGCTTAGAGCACGAGCAGTTCTTC. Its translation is CASSLEHEQFF. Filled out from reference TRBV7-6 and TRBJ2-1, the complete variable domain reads GAGVSQSPRYKVTKRGQDVALRCDPISGHVSLYWYRQALGQGPEFLTYFNYEAQQDKSGLPNDRFSAERPEGSISTLTIQRTEQRDSAMYRCASSLEHEQFFGPGTRLTVL.

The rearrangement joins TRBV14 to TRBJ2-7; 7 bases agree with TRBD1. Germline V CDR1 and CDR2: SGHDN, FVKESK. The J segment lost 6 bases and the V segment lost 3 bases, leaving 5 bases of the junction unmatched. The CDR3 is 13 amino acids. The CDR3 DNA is TGTGCCAGCAGCCAGCGGACAGGCAGCGAGCAGTACTTC. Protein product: CASSQRTGSEQYF. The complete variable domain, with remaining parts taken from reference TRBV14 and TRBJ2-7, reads EAGVTQFPSHSVIEKGQTVTLRCDPISGHDNLYWYRRVMGKEIKFLLHFVKESKQDESGMPNNRFLAERTGGTYSTLKVQPAELEDSGVYFCASSQRTGSEQYFGPGTRLTVT.

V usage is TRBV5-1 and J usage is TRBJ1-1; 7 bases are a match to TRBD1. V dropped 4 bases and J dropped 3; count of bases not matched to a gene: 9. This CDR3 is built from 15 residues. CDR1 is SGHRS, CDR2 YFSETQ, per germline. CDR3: CASSAGRGLDTEAFF. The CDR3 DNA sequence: TGCGCCAGCAGCGCGGGTAGGGGGCTGGACACTGAAGCTTTCTTT.

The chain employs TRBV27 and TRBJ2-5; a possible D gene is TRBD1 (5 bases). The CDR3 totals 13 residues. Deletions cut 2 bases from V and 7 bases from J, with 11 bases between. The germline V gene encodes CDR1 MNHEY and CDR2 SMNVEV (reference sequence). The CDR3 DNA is TGTGCCAGCAGTTTAGAGTATCAGGGGACCCAGTACTTC. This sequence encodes CASSLEYQGTQYF.

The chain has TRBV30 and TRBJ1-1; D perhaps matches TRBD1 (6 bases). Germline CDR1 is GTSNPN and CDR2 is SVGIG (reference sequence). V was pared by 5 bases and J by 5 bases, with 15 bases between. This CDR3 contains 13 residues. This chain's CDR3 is CAWGLQGRTEAFF. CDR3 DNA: TGTGCCTGGGGGTTACAGGGAAGGACTGAAGCTTTCTTT.

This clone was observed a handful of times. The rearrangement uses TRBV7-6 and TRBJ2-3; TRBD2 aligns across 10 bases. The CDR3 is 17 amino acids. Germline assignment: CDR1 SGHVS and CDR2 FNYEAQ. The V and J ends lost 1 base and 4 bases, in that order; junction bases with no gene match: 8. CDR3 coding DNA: TGTGCCAGCAGCTTAGTAGGGGGACTAGCGAGGGCAGATACGCAGTATTTT. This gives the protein CASSLVGGLARADTQYF.

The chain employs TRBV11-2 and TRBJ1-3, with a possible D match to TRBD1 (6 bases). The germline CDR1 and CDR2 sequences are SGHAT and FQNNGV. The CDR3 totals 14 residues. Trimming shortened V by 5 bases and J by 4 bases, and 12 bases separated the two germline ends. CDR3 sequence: CASSTRGSGNTIYF. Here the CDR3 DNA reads TGTGCCAGCAGCACCAGGGGTTCAGGAAACACCATATATTTT.

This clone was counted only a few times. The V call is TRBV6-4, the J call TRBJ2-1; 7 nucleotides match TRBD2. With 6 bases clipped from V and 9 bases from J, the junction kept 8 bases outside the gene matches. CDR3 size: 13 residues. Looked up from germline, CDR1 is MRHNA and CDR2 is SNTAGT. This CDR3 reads CASSPTSVSEQFF. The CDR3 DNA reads TGTGCCAGCAGCCCCACTAGCGTCAGTGAGCAGTTCTTC.